This TCR beta chain was captured by sequencing in a study of T cell clonality in common variable immunodeficiency. This clone was observed at least ten times. The protocol was immunoSEQ multiplex PCR, while the TCRdb copy is restricted to in-frame clones and leaves out a portion. There are around 50,000 clones in the sample, none observed a single time. What was sequenced was peripheral blood mononuclear cells. The TCR sequence derives from a person between 18 and 75 years old in good health.

The DNA read from the CDR3 is TGCGCCAGCAGCCTAGCCCCGGGACAGGGGAGGGGC. Translation gives CASSLAPGQGRG. The entire CDR3 is CASSLAPGQGRGYTF. The rearrangement uses TRBV5-1 and TRBJ1-2, with TRBD1 identical over 10 bases. The missing CDR3 end, 3 residues past where the read stops, is filled in from the germline J gene. Germline lookup yields CDR1 SGHRS and CDR2 YFSETQ. The CDR3 has 15 amino acids.